The present T cell receptor (beta chain) was sequenced within a study of blood T cell repertoires in COVID-19 (dated by TCRdb to about 2020). With respect to the entire study: Samples from collaborators originated in the United States, Italy and Spain and spanned both the acute and convalescent phases of COVID-19. The prospective study material was composed of cDNA or gDNA derived from T cells, B-cell-depleted T cells, or PBMCs. Subjects who had been exposed to COVID-19, were actively infected with it, or had recovered from it provided the deeply sampled blood TCRbeta repertoires that made up the dataset. The repertoires were released in a freely available public database meant as a resource for research on the immune response to SARS-CoV-2. The samples were drawn from two sources: the first 160 participants of the ongoing ImmuneRACE study, and fewer than 1,500 subjects contributed by 6 global collaborators. The sample metadata nearly always contained a de-identified subject ID, COVID-19 status, age in years and sex. Where available, HLA class I and class II types were obtained from metadata supplied by the sample provider rather than from assay-based typing.

Of note for this clone: Its binding antigen is unknown. Per-nucleotide qualities are absent, and no much larger clonotype sits a single base away.

Sequences SEHNR (CDR1) and FQNEAQ (CDR2) are obtained from the germline V gene (reference sequence). The junction shows trimming of 3 bases on V and 14 bases on J, and the gene matches do not reach 11 bases of it. The cysteine opens and the phenylalanine closes a CDR3 of 15 amino acids. The only DNA kept is the CDR3, 45 bases in frame from the first base. Whole blood was collected in K2EDTA tubes by collaborating institutions according to the institutions' own protocols. For TCRbeta analysis, collaborators shipped samples as frozen whole blood, isolated PBMCs, or DNA extracted from either of those sample types. What the study reported, not specific to this receptor: The amount of clinical and demographic metadata varied by source and participant and was provided uncurated.

TCRbeta CDR3 regions were amplified from genomic DNA using the immunoSEQ Assay, a bias-controlled multiplex PCR. The paper's processing steps were these. The number of nucleated cells in each sample was estimated from the amplification of reference gene primers within the assay. To quantify the absolute abundance of each unique TCRbeta CDR3 rearrangement, sequence reads were collapsed and filtered. For each sample, productive Simpson clonality was calculated by taking the square root of Simpson's diversity index across productive rearrangements. This immuneACCESS table, as held by TCRdb, lists in-frame sequences with V and J called but not all clones. Of the missing ones, under half trace to an unresolved V gene in checked studies; the others have no known cause. The DNA was the basis for D and trimming; V, J and clone size are from that table. The sample profile shows under 70,000 clones; approximately 87% of them were found once. The ten largest clones add up to around 4% of the sample.

Recombination linked TRBV7-9 to TRBJ1-6; 9 bases in the middle match TRBD1. The origin of this receptor is a man between 50 and 59 years old with acute or convalescent COVID-19. The sequenced material came from peripheral blood. The CDR3 here reads CASSFGGTGMLALHF. The DNA sequence is given as TGTGCCAGCAGCTTTGGCGGGACAGGGATGTTGGCCCTCCACTTT.